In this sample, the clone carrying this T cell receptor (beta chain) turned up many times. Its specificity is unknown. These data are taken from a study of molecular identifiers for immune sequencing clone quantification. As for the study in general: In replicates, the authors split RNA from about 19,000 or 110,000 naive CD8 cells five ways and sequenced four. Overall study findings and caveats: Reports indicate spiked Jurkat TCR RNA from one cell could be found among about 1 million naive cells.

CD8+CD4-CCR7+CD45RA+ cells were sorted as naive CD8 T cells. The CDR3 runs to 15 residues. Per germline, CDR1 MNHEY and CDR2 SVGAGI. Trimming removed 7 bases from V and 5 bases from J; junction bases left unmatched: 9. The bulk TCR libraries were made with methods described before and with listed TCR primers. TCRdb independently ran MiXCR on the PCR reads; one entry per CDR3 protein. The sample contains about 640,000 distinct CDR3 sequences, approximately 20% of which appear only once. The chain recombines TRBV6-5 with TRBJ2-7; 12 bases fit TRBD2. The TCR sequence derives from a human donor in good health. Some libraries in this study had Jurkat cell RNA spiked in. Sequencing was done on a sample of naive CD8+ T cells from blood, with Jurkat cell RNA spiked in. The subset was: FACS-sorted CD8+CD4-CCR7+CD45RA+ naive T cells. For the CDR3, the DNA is TGTGCCAGCACAGCGAGTCGACTAGCGGGGGACGAGCAGTACTTC. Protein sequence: CASTASRLAGDEQYF.